A single sample gave rise to the 10 T cell receptor beta chains below, sequenced in a study of neurological immune-mediated disorders. TCRdb re-derived calls from the 5' RACE reads in MiXCR, one entry per CDR3 protein. The sample lists about 70,000 distinct CDR3 sequences; 3.2% were seen once. Material for sequencing was PBMCs. The receptors shown here come from a woman in her fifties or sixties with multiple sclerosis.

In its sample, this clonotype was seen many times. The chain carries TRBV20-1 and TRBJ1-5, with 7 bases fitting TRBD1. V gave up 3 bases and J gave up 0 bases; unmatched junction bases: 5. The CDR3 spans 15 residues. The germline CDR1 and CDR2 sequences are DFQATT and SNEGSKA (reference sequence). The CDR3 DNA follows: TGCAGTGCTAGGGAGACAGGGACTAGCAATCAGCCCCAGCATTTT. Protein: CSARETGTSNQPQHF.

This clonotype was seen repeatedly, ten times or more. This chain uses TRBV5-6 with TRBJ2-1, with 10 bases that match TRBD2. The germline CDR1 and CDR2 sequences are SGHDT and YYEEEE. The junction had 6 bases not matched to a gene; V was cut back by 0 bases and J by 3 bases. This CDR3 spans 17 amino acids. The CDR3 nucleotides are TGTGCCAGCAGCTTGGAGGCTAGCGGGAGATTCTACAATGAGCAGTTCTTC. Protein product: CASSLEASGRFYNEQFF.

This clonotype was detected ten times or more. The genes are TRBV7-9 and TRBJ1-4; D unresolved. The germline CDR1 and CDR2 sequences are SEHNR and FQNEAQ (reference sequence). The CDR3 loop spans 15 amino acids. Trimming pared 3 bases from V and 5 bases from J, leaving 13 bases between. DNA for the CDR3: TGTGCCAGCAGCTTTTTCGAGTTCCTCAATGAAAAACTGTTTTTT. Protein product: CASSFFEFLNEKLFF.

This clonotype was recorded at least ten times. V and J are TRBV20-1 and TRBJ1-2, with D perhaps matching TRBD1 (5 bases). The V end was cut by 5 bases, the J end by 6 bases, with 19 bases between. The CDR3 is 14 residues long. CDR1 DFQATT and CDR2 SNEGSKA come from the germline V gene (reference sequence). CDR3 region: CSAGGVRAWDGYTF. In nucleotides, the CDR3 is TGCAGTGCTGGAGGGGTCCGGGCGTGGGATGGCTACACCTTC.

This clonotype was observed a handful of times. The chain couples TRBV14 to TRBJ2-1; 10 bases map to TRBD2. CDR1 and CDR2 from the germline V gene are SGHDN and FVKESK. Germline trimming cut 4 bases from V and 3 bases from J; bases unmatched to any gene: 3. CDR3 length equals 15 residues. CDR3 loop: CASSPGLAFYNEQFF. CDR3 coding DNA: TGTGCCAGCAGCCCGGGACTAGCGTTCTACAATGAGCAGTTCTTC. Using reference TRBV14 and TRBJ2-1 for the parts outside the CDR3, the full variable domain is EAGVTQFPSHSVIEKGQTVTLRCDPISGHDNLYWYRRVMGKEIKFLLHFVKESKQDESGMPNNRFLAERTGGTYSTLKVQPAELEDSGVYFCASSPGLAFYNEQFFGPGTRLTVL.

This clonotype has ten or more counts. The CDR3 nucleotides read TGCAGTGCTGCTAAAGAGACTAGCAGATACGAGCAGTACTTC. This codes for CSAAKETSRYEQYF. The rearrangement uses TRBV20-1 and TRBJ2-7, with 7 bases lining up with TRBD2. The CDR3 is 14 amino acids. With 5 bases clipped from V and 4 bases from J, the junction kept 11 bases outside the gene matches. Germline lookup yields CDR1 DFQATT and CDR2 SNEGSKA (reference sequence).

This clonotype has just a few counts. The chain combines TRBV5-1 with TRBJ1-4, with TRBD1 matching 7 bases. This CDR3 region has 14 residues. Trimming cost V 3 bases and J 4 bases; bases outside gene matches: 3. Per germline, CDR1 SGHRS and CDR2 YFSETQ. The CDR3 region is CASSSGQLNEKLFF. Here the CDR3 DNA reads TGCGCCAGCAGCTCGGGACAGCTTAATGAAAAACTGTTTTTT.

With respect to this clonotype: Given a much more abundant clone one base away, this may be a read error. V is TRBV5-1 and J is TRBJ2-7, with TRBD1 matching over 7 bases. CDR3 size: 14 residues. The J segment lost 2 bases and the V segment lost 4 bases, leaving 6 bases of the junction unmatched. Germline CDR1 reads SGHRS; CDR2 reads YFSETQ. The CDR3 nucleotides are TGCGCCAGCAGCCGGGACAGCTTCGCCTACGAGCAGTACGTC. Amino acids: CASSRDSFAYEQYV.

This clonotype has more than one count but fewer than ten. A much larger clone lies a single base off, so this may be a read error. This chain joins TRBV20-1 and TRBJ1-3; D perhaps matches TRBD1 (6 bases). Deletions cut 4 bases from V and 4 bases from J, with 17 bases between. The CDR3 loop spans 15 amino acids. The V gene's germline CDR1 is DFQATT and CDR2 SNEGSKA (reference sequence). In nucleotides, the CDR3 is TGCAGTGCTACCCAAGGACAGTATAGGGGAAACACCATATATTTT. Encoded protein: CSATQGQYRGNTIYF.

This clonotype was recorded at least ten times. The chain joins TRBV4-3 to TRBJ2-1; no reliable D call. V lost 0 bases and J lost 2, with 8 bases in between. Germline V gene sequence: CDR1 LGHNA, CDR2 YSLEER. The CDR3 is 15 amino acids. CDR3 protein: CASSQETQTYNEQFF. The CDR3 DNA is TGCGCCAGCAGCCAAGAGACTCAGACCTACAATGAGCAGTTCTTC.